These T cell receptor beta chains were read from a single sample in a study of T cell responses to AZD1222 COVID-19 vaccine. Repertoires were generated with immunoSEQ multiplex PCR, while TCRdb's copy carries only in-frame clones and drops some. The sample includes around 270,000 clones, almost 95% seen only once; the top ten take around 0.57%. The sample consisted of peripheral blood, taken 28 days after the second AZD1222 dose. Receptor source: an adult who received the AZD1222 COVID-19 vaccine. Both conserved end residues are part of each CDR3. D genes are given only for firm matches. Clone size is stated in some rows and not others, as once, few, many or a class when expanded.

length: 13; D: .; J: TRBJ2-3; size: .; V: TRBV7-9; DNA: TGTGCCAGCAGCTTACCGGGGGAGGATACGCAGTATTTT; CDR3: CASSLPGEDTQYF
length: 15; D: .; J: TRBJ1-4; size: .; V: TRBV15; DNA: TGTGCCACCAGCAGAGGCACCTCAACTAATGAAAAACTGTTTTTT; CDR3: CATSRGTSTNEKLFF
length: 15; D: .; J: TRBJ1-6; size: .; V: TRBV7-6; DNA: TGTGCCAGCAGCTTGGGATCTAAGGCGAATTCACCCCTCCACTTT; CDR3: CASSLGSKANSPLHF
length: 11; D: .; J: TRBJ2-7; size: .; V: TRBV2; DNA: TGTGCCAGCAGTAGGGAATTCGAGCAGTACTTC; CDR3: CASSREFEQYF
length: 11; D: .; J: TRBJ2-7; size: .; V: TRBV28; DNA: TGTGCCAGCACGGGTTCCTACGAGCAGTACTTC; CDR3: CASTGSYEQYF
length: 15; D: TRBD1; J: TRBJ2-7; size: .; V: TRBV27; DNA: TGTGCCAGCAGCCGACCCGGGACAGGGACCTACGAGCAGTACTTC; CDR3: CASSRPGTGTYEQYF
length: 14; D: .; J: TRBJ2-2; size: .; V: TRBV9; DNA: TGTGCCAGCAGCACCAGCGGGTACACCGGGGAGCTGTTTTTT; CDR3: CASSTSGYTGELFF
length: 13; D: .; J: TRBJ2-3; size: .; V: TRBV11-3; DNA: TGTGCCAGCAGCTTCGGGCGCACAGATACGCAGTATTTT; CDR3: CASSFGRTDTQYF
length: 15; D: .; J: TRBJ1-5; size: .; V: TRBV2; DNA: TGTGCCAGCACCCGAGGCAGGGAGGGCAATCAGCCCCAGCATTTT; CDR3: CASTRGREGNQPQHF
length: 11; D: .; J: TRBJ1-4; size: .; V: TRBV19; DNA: TGTGCCAGTAGTATGCACGGAGGGCTGTTTTTT; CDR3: CASSMHGGLFF
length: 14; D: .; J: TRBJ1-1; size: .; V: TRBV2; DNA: TGTGCCAGCAGTGAGTCCTCGGGAAAGACTGAAGCTTTCTTT; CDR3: CASSESSGKTEAFF
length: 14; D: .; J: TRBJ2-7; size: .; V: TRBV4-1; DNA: TGCGCCAGCAGCCCCAGGACGGATGCCTACGAGCAGTACTTC; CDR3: CASSPRTDAYEQYF
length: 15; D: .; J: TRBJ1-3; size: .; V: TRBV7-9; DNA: TGTGCCAGCAGCTTAGCTCGGGGTTTTGGAAACACCATATATTTT; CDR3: CASSLARGFGNTIYF
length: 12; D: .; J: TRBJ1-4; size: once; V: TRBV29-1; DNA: TGCAGCGTTGGACAGACTTATGAAAAACTGTTTTTT; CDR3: CSVGQTYEKLFF
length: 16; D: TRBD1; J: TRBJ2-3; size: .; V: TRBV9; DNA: TGTGCCAGCAGCGCTTCGGACAGGGGGGGGACAGATACGCAGTATTTT; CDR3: CASSASDRGGTDTQYF
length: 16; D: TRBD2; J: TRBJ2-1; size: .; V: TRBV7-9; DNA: TGTGCCAGCACCCCCCGGGGGGGAGGGACGAACAATGAGCAGTTCTTC; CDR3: CASTPRGGGTNNEQFF
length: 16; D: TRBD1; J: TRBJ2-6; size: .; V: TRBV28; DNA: TGTGCCAGCAGTTTCCAGGGGGCAAGGGGGGCCAACGTCCTGACTTTC; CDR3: CASSFQGARGANVLTF
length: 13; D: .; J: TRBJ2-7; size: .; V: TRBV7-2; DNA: TGTGCCAGCACTGGGAGCCAGTCCTACGAGCAGTACTTC; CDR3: CASTGSQSYEQYF
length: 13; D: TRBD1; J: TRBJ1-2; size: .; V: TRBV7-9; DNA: TGTGCCAGCAGCTTAGGCCACACAGGGGCCAGCACCTTC; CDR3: CASSLGHTGASTF
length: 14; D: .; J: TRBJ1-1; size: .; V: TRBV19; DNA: TGTGCCAGTAGTTACGGACGTAGGAACACTGAAGCTTTCTTT; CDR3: CASSYGRRNTEAFF
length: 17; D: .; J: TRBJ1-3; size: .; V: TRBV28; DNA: TGTGCCAGCAGTTTACCGGCGGGGATGATCTCTGGAAACACCATATATTTT; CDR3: CASSLPAGMISGNTIYF
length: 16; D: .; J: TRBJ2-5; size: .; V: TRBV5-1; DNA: TGCGCCAGCAGCCCGGGTCTGGGAACGTACCAAGAGACCCAGTACTTC; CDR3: CASSPGLGTYQETQYF
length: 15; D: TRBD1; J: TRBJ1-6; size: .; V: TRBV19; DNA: TGTGCCAGCAGGGGGCTGAGCTCCTATAATTCACCCCTCCACTTT; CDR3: CASRGLSSYNSPLHF
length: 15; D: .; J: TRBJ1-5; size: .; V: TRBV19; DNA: TGTGCCAGTAGTATATGGGGGCATAGCAATCAGCCCCAGCATTTT; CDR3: CASSIWGHSNQPQHF
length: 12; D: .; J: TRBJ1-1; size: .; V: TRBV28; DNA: TGTGCCAGCAACCAAAGGATCACTGAAGCTTTCTTT; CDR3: CASNQRITEAFF
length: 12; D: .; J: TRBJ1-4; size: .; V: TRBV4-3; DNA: TGCGCCAGCAGCCTCACTAATGAAAAACTGTTTTTT; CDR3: CASSLTNEKLFF
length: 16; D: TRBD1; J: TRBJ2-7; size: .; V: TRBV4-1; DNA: TGCGCCAGCAGCCAAGATGGGGGGGGACAGGGAAACGAGCAGTACTTC; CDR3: CASSQDGGGQGNEQYF
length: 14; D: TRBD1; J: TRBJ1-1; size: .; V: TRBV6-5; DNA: TGTGCCAGCAATAAGGGACAGTTGAACACTGAAGCTTTCTTT; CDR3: CASNKGQLNTEAFF
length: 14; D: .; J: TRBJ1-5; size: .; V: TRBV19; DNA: TGTGCCAGTAAGAACCATTATCCTAATCAGCCCCAGCATTTT; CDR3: CASKNHYPNQPQHF
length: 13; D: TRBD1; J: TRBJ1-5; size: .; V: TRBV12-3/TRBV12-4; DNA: TGTGCCAGCAGTCCAGACAGGGGAGGGCCCCAGCATTTT; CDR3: CASSPDRGGPQHF
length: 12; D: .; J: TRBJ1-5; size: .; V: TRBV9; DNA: TGTGCCAGCACTAAAGGGGATCAGCCCCAGCATTTT; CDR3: CASTKGDQPQHF
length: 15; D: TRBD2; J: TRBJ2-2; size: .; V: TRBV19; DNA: TGTGCCAGTAGTATCCTGGGGGGGGACACCGGGGAGCTGTTTTTT; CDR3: CASSILGGDTGELFF
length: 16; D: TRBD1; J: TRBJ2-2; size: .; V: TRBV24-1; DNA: TGTGCCACCAGTGATTCCGGGACAGGGGGAGCCGGGGAGCTGTTTTTT; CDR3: CATSDSGTGGAGELFF
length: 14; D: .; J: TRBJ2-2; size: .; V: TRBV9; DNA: TGTGCCAGCAGCGTAGCTGGGGCCACCGGGGAGCTGTTTTTT; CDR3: CASSVAGATGELFF
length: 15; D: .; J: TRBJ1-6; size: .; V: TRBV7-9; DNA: TGTGCCAGCAGTTGGAGTGGGGCATATAATTCACCCCTCCACTTT; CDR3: CASSWSGAYNSPLHF
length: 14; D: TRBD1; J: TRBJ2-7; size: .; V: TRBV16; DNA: TGTGCCAGCAAAAGGGACAGGGGAGCGGACGAGCAGTACTTC; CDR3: CASKRDRGADEQYF
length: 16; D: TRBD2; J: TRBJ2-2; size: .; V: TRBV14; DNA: TGTGCCAGCAGCGCAGTGCGGGGGACGAACACCGGGGAGCTGTTTTTT; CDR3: CASSAVRGTNTGELFF
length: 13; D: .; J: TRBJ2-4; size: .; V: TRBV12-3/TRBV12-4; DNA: TGTGCCAGCACCTTCAGGCAGGCAAACATTCAGTACTTC; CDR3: CASTFRQANIQYF
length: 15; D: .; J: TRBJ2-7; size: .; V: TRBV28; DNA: TGTGCCAGCAGAGCCACGGGGGAGAGCTCCTACGAGCAGTACTTC; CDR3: CASRATGESSYEQYF
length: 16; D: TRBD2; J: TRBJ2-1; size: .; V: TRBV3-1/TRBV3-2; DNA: TGTGCCAGCAGCCATTTAGCGGGAGGGCCGGGGAATGAGCAGTTCTTC; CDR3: CASSHLAGGPGNEQFF
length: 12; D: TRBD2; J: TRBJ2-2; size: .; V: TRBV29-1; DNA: TGCAGCGTTCCTAGCGGGACCGGGGAGCTGTTTTTT; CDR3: CSVPSGTGELFF
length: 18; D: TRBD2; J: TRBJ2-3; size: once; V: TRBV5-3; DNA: TGTGCCAGAAGCCCCTGCGGGACTAGCGGGAGGATCTCAGATACGCAGTATTTT; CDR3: CARSPCGTSGRISDTQYF
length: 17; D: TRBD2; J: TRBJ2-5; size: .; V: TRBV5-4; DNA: TGTGCCAGCAGTCCCGGACTAGCGGGAGGGCCGTGGGAGACCCAGTACTTC; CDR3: CASSPGLAGGPWETQYF
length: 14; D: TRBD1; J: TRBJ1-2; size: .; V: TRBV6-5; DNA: TGTGCCAGCCTCAGGGGGCTCCCAAACTATGGCTACACCTTC; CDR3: CASLRGLPNYGYTF
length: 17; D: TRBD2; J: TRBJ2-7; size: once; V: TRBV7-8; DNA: TGTGCCAGCAGCCGGAGGGGACTAGCGGAGAGCTCCTACGAGCAGTACTTC; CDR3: CASSRRGLAESSYEQYF
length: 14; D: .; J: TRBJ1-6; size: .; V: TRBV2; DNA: TGTGCCAGCGGCCAGGCTCTCAATAATTCACCCCTCCACTTT; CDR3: CASGQALNNSPLHF
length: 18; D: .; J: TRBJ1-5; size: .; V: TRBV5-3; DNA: TGTGCCAGAAGCTTTTGGGGGGCGACGGGGGCCACCTATCAGCCCCAGCATTTT; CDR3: CARSFWGATGATYQPQHF
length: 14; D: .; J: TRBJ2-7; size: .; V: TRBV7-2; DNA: TGTGCCAGCAGCCCCCGCCGGGAAACCTACGAGCAGTACTTC; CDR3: CASSPRRETYEQYF
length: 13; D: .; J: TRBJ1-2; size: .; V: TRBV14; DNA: TGTGCCAGCAGCCAAGTGCCTAACTATGGCTACACCTTC; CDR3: CASSQVPNYGYTF
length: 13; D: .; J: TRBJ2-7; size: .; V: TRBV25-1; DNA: TGTGCCAGCACGCGGGGAGGTCTTTACGAGCAGTACTTC; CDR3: CASTRGGLYEQYF
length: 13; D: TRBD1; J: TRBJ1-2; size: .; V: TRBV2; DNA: TGTGCCAGCAGCGGACAGGGGGCGGAAGGCTACACCTTC; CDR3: CASSGQGAEGYTF
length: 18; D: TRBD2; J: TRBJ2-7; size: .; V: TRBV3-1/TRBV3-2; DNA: TGTGCCAGCAGCCAAGTAACCCCGGGGGCTAGCGGGTCCTACGAGCAGTACTTC; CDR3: CASSQVTPGASGSYEQYF
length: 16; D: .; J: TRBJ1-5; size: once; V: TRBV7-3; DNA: TGTGCCAGCAGCTTCATTTGGCAGGCGCGCAATCAGCCCCAGCATTTT; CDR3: CASSFIWQARNQPQHF